The next 13 T cell receptor beta chains were all read from a single sample in a study of technical replicates of blood from several donors. Profiling relied on immunoSEQ multiplex PCR, and the TCRdb table lists in-frame clones only, not all of them. This sample has tens of thousands of clones, with 90% to 95% found just once. Sequencing was done on a sample of T cells isolated from PBMCs. These receptors were obtained from a human donor in good health.

The chain couples TRBV7-9 to TRBJ2-7, with no clear D. The CDR3 runs 14 residues. V was clipped by 3 bases and J by 0 bases, with 9 bases between them. Germline CDR1 SEHNR, CDR2 FQNEAQ (reference sequence). This CDR3 reads CASSLSSASYEQYF. CDR3 sequence (DNA): TGTGCCAGCAGCTTGTCGAGCGCCTCCTACGAGCAGTACTTC.

The CDR3 DNA sequence: TGTGCCAGCAGGATAGCGGGAGGATGGACAGATACGCAGTATTTT. It is translated as CASRIAGGWTDTQYF. The chain carries TRBV11-2 and TRBJ2-3; TRBD2 matches at 10 bases. CDR3 length: 15 amino acids. The trim removed 6 bases at V and 3 bases at J, leaving 6 bases unmatched. Germline CDR1 reads SGHAT; CDR2 reads FQNNGV. Variable domain in full (rest from reference TRBV11-2 and TRBJ2-3): EAGVAQSPRYKIIEKRQSVAFWCNPISGHATLYWYQQILGQGPKLLIQFQNNGVVDDSQLPKDRFSAERLKGVDSTLKIQPAKLEDSAVYLCASRIAGGWTDTQYFGPGTRLTVL.

V and J are TRBV16 and TRBJ2-1; TRBD1 matches at 7 bases. The CDR3 runs to 14 residues. The germline V gene encodes CDR1 KGHSY and CDR2 FQNENV. V was pared by 2 bases and J by 5 bases, with 3 bases of the junction left unmatched. The DNA for the CDR3 is TGTGCCAGCAGCCAAGACAGGGTGAACAATGAGCAGTTCTTC. Its protein is CASSQDRVNNEQFF.

This clone was seen just once. V usage is TRBV2 and J usage is TRBJ1-3; D remains unclear. The CDR3 has 13 amino acids. Germline CDR1 reads SNHLY; CDR2 reads FYNNEI. With 6 bases removed from V and 4 bases from J, the gap between germline ends came to 10 bases. The CDR3 loop reads CASSFGGGNTIYF. CDR3 nucleotide sequence: TGTGCCAGCAGCTTCGGAGGAGGAAACACCATATATTTT.

The rearrangement joins TRBV5-6 to TRBJ2-2, with D perhaps matching TRBD1 (8 bases). The germline gives CDR1 SGHDT, CDR2 YYEEEE. Trimming took off 3 bases at V and 1 base at J, with 19 bases between the two ends. There are 18 residues in the CDR3. The CDR3 sequence: CASSWTRQGQGNTGELFF. The DNA of the CDR3 is TGTGCCAGCAGCTGGACTAGACAGGGGCAGGGGAACACCGGGGAGCTGTTTTTT.

The chain employs TRBV25-1 and TRBJ1-4; the D gene is possibly TRBD1 (5 bases). Germline CDR1 and CDR2: MGHDK and SYGVNS. The V gene lost 1 base and the J gene lost 8 bases, with 20 bases spanning the gap. CDR3 length: 17 residues. CDR3 bases: TGTGCCAGCAGTGAATGGGGCTTCCAGGGCGATGGGGAAAAACTGTTTTTT. It specifies CASSEWGFQGDGEKLFF.

The chain's CDR3 is CSVTGGPYEQYF. In DNA form, the CDR3 reads TGCAGCGTTACGGGAGGGCCCTACGAGCAGTACTTC. This chain connects TRBV29-1 to TRBJ2-7; 8 positions agree with TRBD2. The CDR3 length is 12 residues. J gave up 2 bases and V 5 bases, and 2 bases lay outside the gene matches. CDR1 is SQVTM and CDR2 is ANQGSEA in the germline V gene.

The chain joins TRBV21-1 to TRBJ2-5; whether TRBD2, the table's D call, matches the DNA was not checked. TRBV21-1 is designated a pseudogene. The CDR3 length is 15 residues. CDR3 loop: CASSTERECQETQYF. The CDR3 DNA reads TGTGCCAGCAGCACCGAACGGGAGTGCCAAGAGACCCAGTACTTC.

The chain employs TRBV27 and TRBJ1-2; 9 positions agree with TRBD1. Unmatched junction bases numbered 6, after V lost 3 bases and J lost 4 bases. Germline CDR1 and CDR2: MNHEY and SMNVEV (reference sequence). The CDR3 is made up of 15 amino acids. CDR3 coding DNA: TGTGCCAGCAGTTTCACCGCGACAGGGGGCTATGGCTACACCTTC. Protein product: CASSFTATGGYGYTF.

V and J are TRBV30 and TRBJ1-5; 10 bases match TRBD1. Germline values: CDR1 GTSNPN, CDR2 SVGIG (reference sequence). The length of the CDR3 is 15 residues. The junction had 6 bases not matched to a gene; V was cut back by 3 bases and J by 4 bases. CDR3 DNA sequence: TGTGCCTGGAGCACGGGGACAGGGGCAAATCAGCCCCAGCATTTT. This sequence encodes CAWSTGTGANQPQHF.

The V call is TRBV30, the J call TRBJ1-4; TRBD1 matches 9 bases. Germline values: CDR1 GTSNPN, CDR2 SVGIG (reference sequence). Germline trimming cut 3 bases from V and 0 bases from J; bases unmatched to any gene: 8. CDR3 length: 17 residues. The CDR3 loop reads CAWRAGTGFATNEKLFF. The CDR3 region has the DNA TGTGCCTGGAGGGCCGGGACAGGGTTTGCAACTAATGAAAAACTGTTTTTT.

The V and J genes are TRBV25-1 and TRBJ1-2, with D possibly matching TRBD1 (6 bases). Trimming stripped 1 base from V and 3 bases from J, with 12 bases between. The CDR3 is 15 amino acids. Looked up from germline, CDR1 is MGHDK and CDR2 is SYGVNS. The CDR3 reads CASSEWSGDYYGYTF. The CDR3 DNA is TGTGCCAGCAGTGAATGGTCAGGGGATTACTATGGCTACACCTTC.

The CDR3 reads CSVSRDSDIYEQYF. As DNA, the CDR3 is TGCAGCGTTAGTAGAGACAGTGATATCTACGAGCAGTACTTC. The V gene is TRBV29-1, the J gene TRBJ2-7, with D maybe TRBD1 (5 bases). Deletions cut 5 bases from V and 3 bases from J, with 17 bases between. This CDR3 comprises 14 residues. Germline V CDR1 and CDR2: SQVTM, ANQGSEA.